This T cell receptor beta chain emerged from a study of regulatory T cells in long-lasting Graves disease. Turning to this clonotype: A read error is the likely source, as a far larger clone sits one nucleotide away.

Time point described: persistent/refractory GD, antithyroid drugs over 5 years with positive TRAb. Making the TCR library involved RNA that had been extracted from PBMCs. Libraries of TCR beta came from iRepertoire HTBI primers plus Arm-PCR of CDR3 regions. Each CDR3 protein is one row after TCRdb ran MiXCR on the multiplex PCR reads. The sample consists of a few hundred thousand distinct CDR3 sequences, roughly 25% of them appearing once. The source material was peripheral blood mononuclear cells (PBMCs), sampled when the disease was refractory, from a patient treated with antithyroid drugs. The origin of this receptor is a woman aged 40 to 49 with Graves disease.

The CDR3 reads CASSKALGGRGELFF. The CDR3 DNA follows: TGTGCCAGCAGTAAAGCGCTAGGGGGGCGCGGGGAGCTGTTTTTT. The chain has TRBV6-2 or TRBV6-3 and TRBJ2-2; D tentatively reads TRBD1 or TRBD2 (6 bases each). Germline V gene sequence: CDR1 MNHEY, CDR2 SVGEGT. With 5 bases removed from V and 7 bases from J, the gap between germline ends came to 17 bases. There are 15 residues in the CDR3.